This T cell receptor beta chain was profiled in a study of shared clonotypes between healthy human individuals (dated by TCRdb to about 2020). Looking at the study overall: The cohort included three men and a couple of women between 18 and 49 years of age. For each donor, three plates each were used for CD4 naive and CD4 memory, two plates were used for CD8 naive, and one plate was used for CD8 memory. To estimate repertoire size and how much clonotype sharing occurs between individuals, the study deeply sequenced the blood TCR repertoires of five or six healthy adults. Libraries were prepared and TCR repertoires were sequenced by different laboratories using diverse techniques, in order to increase sequencing depth and limit assay-specific biases. Per donor, leukapheresis produced somewhere between about 0.94 and 9.5 billion PBMCs.

The donors were healthy, HIV-negative adults who had no recently reported acute infections or vaccinations. Only Caucasian adults living in Nashville, Tennessee, USA were represented among the donors. CD4+ T cells were enriched by magnetic negative selection; naive cells were then positively selected on CD45RA, and the negative fraction formed the memory subset. Blood was obtained by leukapheresis, after which PBMCs were separated by Ficoll-Histopaque density gradient centrifugation and cryopreserved in liquid nitrogen vapor phase. Purity and quantity of every magnetically sorted T cell population were checked by analytical flow cytometry. From each sorted fraction, genomic DNA was isolated and quantified by UV absorbance on a Nanodrop 2000c. Trimming takes 4 bases off V and 4 bases off J; junction bases not matched to a gene: 2. From the cysteine up to the phenylalanine, the CDR3 has a length of 15 residues. Solely the CDR3 DNA is kept, with 45 bases framed from the first base. CDR1 and CDR2, per the germline V gene, are SNHLY and FYNNEI.

As to this clone: It has no known antigen specificity. Within one base of it there is no much larger clone, and no base qualities were kept.

Results the study describes overall, beyond this receptor: Clonotypes shared by all four sorted-subset donors showed higher generation probabilities than non-shared clonotypes. When a handful of donors were compared, the shared fraction of clonotypes was about 5.4% for naive CD4, more than 3% for naive CD8, more than 2% for memory CD4, and 0.35% to 0.4% for memory CD8. Incomplete sequencing was indicated by rarefaction of sorted-subset datasets, despite the large sequencing depth. Based on pairwise subsampling, the degree of clonotype sharing among donors was expected to be affected by sequencing depth. Larger estimated clonotype richness was generally found for naive subsets than for memory subsets. Sampling was limited to blood, and TCR repertoires in tissue likely differ from TCR repertoires in blood. The small number of donors limited the genetic and exposure-history diversity represented.

Using the deep immunoSEQ assay, multiplex PCR amplified TCR CDR3 regions from genomic DNA. Genomic DNA extracted from each cell subset was distributed evenly over all wells of several immunoSEQ 96-well plates, and each plate served as one replicate. For sorted subsets, approximately 210 ng of genomic DNA, equivalent to 30,000 or so T cell genomes, went into each replicate PCR. Purified libraries were quantified with a Qubit 3.0 fluorometer, sized on a Bioanalyzer 2100, and re-quantified with the KAPA Library Quantification kit. A separate single-read 150-cycle Illumina NextSeq 550 flow cell was used to sequence each immunoSEQ 96-well plate. For the original study's pipeline: Because only junctional sequences without quality scores were contained in the immunoSEQ output, filtering matching that applied to full-length reads could not be performed. To assign V/J genes and CDR3, sequences were annotated against IMGT germline references using PyIR, a Python wrapper for IgBLAST v1.9. Reads were removed for weak V/J assignments (E-value above 1e-6), missing CDR3, stop codons, out-of-frame junctions, or ambiguous translated residues. V3J clonotypes were defined as sequences sharing the same inferred V gene, J gene, and CDR3 amino acid sequence. To compute the percentage overlap between repertoires, the number of shared unique clonotypes was divided by the size of the smaller repertoire. Richness of each repertoire was evaluated using RTK rarefaction, the Chao1 estimator, and Recon v2.1 estimates of unobserved clonotypes. For all TCRbeta clonotypes obtained by the gDNA method from a few donors, generation probabilities were computed with OLGA. Here the immuneACCESS table is served through TCRdb, limited to in-frame sequences with V and J called. Missing clones are a known gap in these copies; in checked studies unresolved V genes cover under half, and the rest lacks a known reason. V, J and clone size are those of that table, while D and trimming were read from the DNA. This sample gives about 2.5 million clones in total; about nine tenths of them show up just once. The ten largest clones take up 0.37% of the sample.

Specimen: naive CD4+ T cells from PBMCs. This specimen's cell subset or site label, interpreted: CD45RA+ positively selected. In this chain, TRBV2 is recombined with TRBJ2-3; 13 junctional bases match TRBD2. The sequence derives from a man aged 18 to 30 in good health. Some clones in this sample may be carry-over from other donors' samples. For the CDR3, the sequence is CASSGLAGGSDTQYF. Here is the DNA: TGTGCCAGCAGTGGACTAGCGGGAGGATCAGATACGCAGTATTTT.